This TCR beta chain was recorded in a study of shared clonotypes between healthy human individuals. Germline V gene sequence: CDR1 GTSNPN, CDR2 SVGIG (reference sequence). Deletions cut 4 bases from V and 1 base from J, with 13 bases between. This CDR3 spans 14 amino acids. Overall study results and limits: Rarefaction revealed incomplete sorted-subset sequencing despite large depth.

This clone was picked up one time. Its antigen is undetermined. Produced via immunoSEQ multiplex PCR; TCRdb's table is partial and in-frame only. The sample lists more than 2 million clones; approximately 96% were seen once. Specimen: naive CD4+ T cells sorted from blood. Subset defined: CD45RA+ positively selected. The TCR sequence derives from a man younger than 30 in good health. The chain recombines TRBV30 with TRBJ1-2; D may be TRBD1 (5 bases). The CDR3 protein is CAWTGAAVNYGYTF. CDR3 sequence (DNA): TGTGCCTGGACCGGGGCGGCCGTTAACTATGGCTACACCTTC.